These 17 T cell receptor beta chains originate from one sample sequenced in a study of CXCR3-negative and CXCR3-positive naive CD8 T cells. Libraries of TRB cDNA were made by 5' RACE and carried UMIs. From its re-call of the 5' RACE reads, TCRdb lists each CDR3 protein once, without DNA. This repertoire comprises 55,000 to 75,000 distinct CDR3 sequences; its ten largest clones make up around 0.7%. These receptors have no known antigen. The study's findings and limits: TRB CDR3s were more hydrophobic in CXCR3-positive than in CXCR3-negative naive cells.

Input material: naive CXCR3+ CD8+ T cells from blood. The subset is: CD45RO-CCR7+CD27+CD95- naive CD8+ T cells expressing CXCR3 (TNR3+). The receptors come from a human donor in good health. Some clones in this sample may be carry-over from other donors' samples.

This rearrangement joins TRBV5-1 to TRBJ2-3; TCRdb's assignment of TRBD2 cannot be checked, as there is no DNA. Looked up from germline, CDR1 is SGHRS and CDR2 is YFSETQ. This CDR3 comprises 14 residues. This CDR3 is CASSPSGRSDTQYF.

The CDR3 protein is CASSLLGGRYTEAFF. This chain connects TRBV5-1 to TRBJ1-1. This CDR3 spans 15 amino acids. Per the germline V gene, CDR1 is SGHRS and CDR2 is YFSETQ.

The rearrangement joins TRBV12-5 to TRBJ2-1; lacking DNA, the TRBD2 call made by TCRdb goes unchecked. CDR1 is LGHNT, CDR2 FRNRAP, per germline. The CDR3 spans 16 residues. CDR3 amino acids: CTSSLGGPSSVDEQFF.

This clonotype shows up as medium-sized by frequency. The gene calls are TRBV7-7 and TRBJ2-5; TCRdb selects TRBD2, and the lack of DNA leaves this call unchecked. This CDR3 has 13 residues. Germline V gene data show CDR1 as SSHAT and CDR2 as FNYEAQ (reference sequence). The CDR3 protein is CASSRTRQETQYF.

J is TRBJ2-6 and V is TRBV25-1. CDR3 length: 14 amino acids. Germline V lookup: CDR1 MGHDK, CDR2 SYGVNS. CDR3 residues: CASSPGSGANVLTF.

CDR3 residues: CSVDGTGEGYTQYF. This chain links TRBV29-1 with TRBJ2-3; with no DNA, the TCRdb D assignment of TRBD1 cannot be verified. The CDR3 is 14 amino acids. Germline loops: CDR1 SQVTM, CDR2 ANQGSEA.

This chain links TRBV28 with TRBJ1-5; the TCRdb D gene call, TRBD1, has no DNA to confirm it. Germline loops: CDR1 MDHEN, CDR2 SYDVKM. CDR3 size: 14 residues. CDR3 protein: CASSPRVAGQPQHF.

The CDR3 loop is CASSLGLAETQYF. The chain uses TRBV4-3 and TRBJ2-5; without DNA, the TCRdb call of TRBD2 cannot be checked. This CDR3 has 13 amino acids. Germline CDR1 is LGHNA and CDR2 is YSLEER.

V and J are TRBV10-3 and TRBJ2-1; TCRdb selects TRBD1, and the lack of DNA leaves this call unchecked. The length of the CDR3 is 14 residues. Germline V gives CDR1 ENHRY, CDR2 SYGVKD. This CDR3 reads CAISGDRGLNEQFF.

The chain recombines TRBV4-1 with TRBJ1-2. The length of the CDR3 is 15 residues. Germline lookup yields CDR1 MGHRA and CDR2 YSYEKL. The CDR3 here is CASSQEEYGTYGYTF.

This chain joins TRBV29-1 and TRBJ2-1; TCRdb proposes TRBD1, but this gene call is untestable without DNA. CDR1 is SQVTM, CDR2 ANQGSEA, per germline. The CDR3 has 12 residues. CDR3 in amino acids: CSVPFRGNEQFF.

The V and J genes are TRBV29-1 and TRBJ1-3. The CDR3 runs 14 residues. Germline CDR1 and CDR2: SQVTM and ANQGSEA. The CDR3 loop is CSVEGQISGNTIYF.

The chain recombines TRBV7-8 with TRBJ2-3; the D call from TCRdb, TRBD2, cannot be confirmed without DNA. Germline V gene data show CDR1 as SGHVS and CDR2 as FQNEAQ. The length of the CDR3 is 16 residues. CDR3: CASSSTGGAGADTQYF.

CDR3 sequence reads: CASSQDPGGSYNEQFF. V gene TRBV4-3 combines with J gene TRBJ2-1. This CDR3 region has 16 residues. Per the germline V gene, CDR1 is LGHNA and CDR2 is YSLEER.

The V call is TRBV5-1, the J call TRBJ2-1; without DNA, the TCRdb call of TRBD1 cannot be checked. Germline V gives CDR1 SGHRS, CDR2 YFSETQ. The CDR3 runs 16 residues. CDR3 in amino acids: CASSLVPFTGAHEQFF.

V usage is TRBV12-3 or TRBV12-4 and J usage is TRBJ2-3; lacking DNA, the TRBD2 call made by TCRdb goes unchecked. The CDR3 loop spans 17 amino acids. CDR3 sequence: CASSLSLLAGATDTQYF.

The rearrangement links TRBV7-7 to TRBJ2-1; TCRdb names TRBD2, which stays unverified in the absence of DNA. Looked up from germline, CDR1 is SSHAT and CDR2 is FNYEAQ (reference sequence). This CDR3 is built from 15 residues. CDR3 amino acids: CASSWLAGGIDEQFF.